This T cell receptor beta chain was found in a study of blood T cell repertoires in COVID-19. In the study overall: Material from acute and convalescent COVID-19 was sourced from the United States, Italy and Spain. From T cells, B-cell-depleted T cells, or PBMCs came the material, which was cDNA or gDNA.

In germline, CDR1 is LNHDA, CDR2 SQIVND (reference sequence). The CDR3 runs to 14 residues. V gave up 8 bases and J gave up 0 bases, with 11 bases separating them. In the original analysis: Estimation of nucleated cell counts relied on the amplification of reference gene primers. The protocol was immunoSEQ multiplex PCR, while the TCRdb copy is restricted to in-frame clones and leaves out a portion. That table supplies the V and J calls and clone size; D and trimming were determined from the DNA. The table lists about 260,000 clones, roughly 86% of them singletons. Input material: peripheral blood. This receptor was identified in a human donor in a cohort sampled during active COVID-19. The chain has TRBV19 and TRBJ1-5, with D perhaps matching TRBD1 (6 bases). The CDR3 nucleotides read TGTGCCAGTTCTGGGGGCCTTAGCAATCAGCCCCAGCATTTT. As protein: CASSGGLSNQPQHF.